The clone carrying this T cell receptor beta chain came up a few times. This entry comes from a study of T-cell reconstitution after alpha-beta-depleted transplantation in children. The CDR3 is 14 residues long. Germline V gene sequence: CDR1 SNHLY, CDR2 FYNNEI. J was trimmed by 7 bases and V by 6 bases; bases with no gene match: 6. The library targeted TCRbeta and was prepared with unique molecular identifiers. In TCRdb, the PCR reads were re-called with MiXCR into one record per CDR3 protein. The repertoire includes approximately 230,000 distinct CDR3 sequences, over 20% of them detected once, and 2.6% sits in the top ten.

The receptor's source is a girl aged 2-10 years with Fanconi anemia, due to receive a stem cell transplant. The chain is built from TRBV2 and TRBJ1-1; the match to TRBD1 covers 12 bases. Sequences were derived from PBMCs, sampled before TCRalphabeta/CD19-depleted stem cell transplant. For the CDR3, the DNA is TGTGCCAGCAGAAGGGACAGGGGGCATGGTGAAGCTTTCTTT. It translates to CASRRDRGHGEAFF.